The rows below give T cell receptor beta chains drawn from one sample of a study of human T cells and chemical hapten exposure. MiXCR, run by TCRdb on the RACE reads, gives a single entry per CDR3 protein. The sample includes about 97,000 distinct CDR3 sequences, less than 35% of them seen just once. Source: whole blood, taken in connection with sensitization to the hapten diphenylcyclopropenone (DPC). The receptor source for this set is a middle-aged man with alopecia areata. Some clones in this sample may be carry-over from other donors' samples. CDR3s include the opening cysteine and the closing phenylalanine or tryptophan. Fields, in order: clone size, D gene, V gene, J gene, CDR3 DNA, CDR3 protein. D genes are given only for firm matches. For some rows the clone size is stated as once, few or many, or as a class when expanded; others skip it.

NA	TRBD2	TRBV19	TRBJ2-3	TGTGCCAGTAGTAGGACTAGCGGGAATACAGATACGCAGTATTTT	CASSRTSGNTDTQYF
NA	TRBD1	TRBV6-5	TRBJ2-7	TGTGCCAGCAGTATCGGGACAGGCCTCTCCTACGAGCAGTACTTC	CASSIGTGLSYEQYF
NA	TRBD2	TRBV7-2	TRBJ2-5	TGTGCCAGCAGCTTAGGCGGTAGCGGGAAAGAGACCCAGTACTTC	CASSLGGSGKETQYF
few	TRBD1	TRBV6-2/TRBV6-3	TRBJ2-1	TGTGCCAGCAGTCCACCTCGGAGGACAGGTCACAATGAGCAGTTCTTC	CASSPPRRTGHNEQFF
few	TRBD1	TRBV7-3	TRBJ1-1	TGTGCCAGCAGGAGGGGGCTCAACACTGAAGCTTTCTTT	CASRRGLNTEAFF
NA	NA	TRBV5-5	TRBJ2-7	TGTGCCAGCAGCTTGGTTTCTCAGAGCTCCTACGAGCAGTACTTC	CASSLVSQSSYEQYF
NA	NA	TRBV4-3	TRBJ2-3	TGCGCCAGCAGCCATTTCAGGGGCACAGATACGCAGTATTTT	CASSHFRGTDTQYF
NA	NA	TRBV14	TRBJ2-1	TGTGCCAGCAGCCAAGAAACTAGATCTGAGCAGTTCTTC	CASSQETRSEQFF
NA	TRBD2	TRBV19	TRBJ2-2	TGTGCCAGTACCTACGGGACTAGACGCACCGGGGAGCTGTTTTTT	CASTYGTRRTGELFF
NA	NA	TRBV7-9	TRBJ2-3	TGTGCCAGCAGTTCCGATCCAACAACAGATACGCAGTATTTT	CASSSDPTTDTQYF
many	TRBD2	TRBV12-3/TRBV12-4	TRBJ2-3	TGTGCCAGTTCGGGACTAGCGGGAGTTCCGGATACGCAGTATTTT	CASSGLAGVPDTQYF
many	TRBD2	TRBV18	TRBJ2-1	TGTGCCAGCTCACCATTGACTAGCATTTACAATGAGCAGTTCTTC	CASSPLTSIYNEQFF
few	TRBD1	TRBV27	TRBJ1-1	TGTGCCAGCAGTCCAGGGGGCGCGTGGAACACTGAAGCTTTCTTT	CASSPGGAWNTEAFF
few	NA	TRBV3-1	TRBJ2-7	TGTGCCAGCAGCCAAGAGCCAAGGAGCTCCTACGAGCAGTACTTC	CASSQEPRSSYEQYF
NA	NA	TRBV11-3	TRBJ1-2	TGTGCCAGCAGCCCAGGTCTCTACAGACAAAACTATGGCTACACCTTC	CASSPGLYRQNYGYTF
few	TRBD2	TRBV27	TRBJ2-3	TGTGCCAGCAGGGGAGCGGGGCTTAGCACAGATACGCAGTATTTT	CASRGAGLSTDTQYF
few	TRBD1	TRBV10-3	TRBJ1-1	TGTGCCATCAGTGCAGGACAGGGGTTGGGGAACACTGAAGCTTTCTTT	CAISAGQGLGNTEAFF
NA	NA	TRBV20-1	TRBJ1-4	TGCAGTTCACCTGGGGGGGGTGAAAAACTGTTTTTT	CSSPGGGEKLFF
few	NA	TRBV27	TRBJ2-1	TGTGCCAGCAGTAACAGGAGCTCCTACAATGAGCAGTTCTTC	CASSNRSSYNEQFF
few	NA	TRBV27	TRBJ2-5	TGTGCCAGCAGTCCCGGAACTCCGACGGAGACCCAGTACTTC	CASSPGTPTETQYF
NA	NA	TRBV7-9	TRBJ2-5	TGTGCCAGCAGCTCCGATCCGGTAGGGCAGGAGACCCAGTACTTC	CASSSDPVGQETQYF
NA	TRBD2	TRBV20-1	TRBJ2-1	TGCAGTGCTATGACTAGCGGATTGGGGAATGAGCAGTTCTTC	CSAMTSGLGNEQFF